These 17 T cell receptor beta chains were sequenced from one sample in a study of blood T cell repertoires in COVID-19. Profiling relied on immunoSEQ multiplex PCR, and the TCRdb table lists in-frame clones only, not all of them. The data show some 300,000 clones, about nine tenths seen once. What was sequenced was PBMCs or T cells enriched from blood (not recorded which). These receptors were collected from a woman in her twenties or thirties who had recovered from COVID-19.

The chain uses TRBV27 and TRBJ2-1; the D gene is possibly TRBD1 (6 bases). Germline assignment: CDR1 MNHEY and CDR2 SMNVEV (reference sequence). With 6 bases removed from V and 7 bases from J, the gap between germline ends came to 13 bases. The CDR3 spans 13 residues. The CDR3 DNA reads as TGTGCCAGCAGAAACACTCAGGGGAATGAGCAGTTCTTC. It is translated as CASRNTQGNEQFF.

J is TRBJ2-1 and V is TRBV4-1; a weak D match, TRBD2 (6 bases). Trimming took off 3 bases at V and 2 bases at J, with 17 bases between the two ends. Germline V gene data show CDR1 as MGHRA and CDR2 as YSYEKL. The CDR3 is 17 residues long. CDR3 nucleotides: TGCGCCAGCAGCCACCCCCTGAGGAGGGCTCCCTACAATGAGCAGTTCTTC. Translated, it gives CASSHPLRRAPYNEQFF.

The rearrangement joins TRBV19 to TRBJ2-3; D perhaps matches TRBD1 (6 bases). This CDR3 comprises 12 residues. V lost 5 bases and J 5 bases, leaving 8 bases between the germline ends. Germline CDR1 reads LNHDA; CDR2 reads SQIVND (reference sequence). CDR3 loop: CASSEQGDTQYF. The CDR3 bases are TGTGCCAGTAGTGAACAGGGAGATACGCAGTATTTT.

The genes are TRBV10-3 and TRBJ2-1; D may be TRBD2 (6 bases). The V and J ends lost 2 bases and 15 bases respectively, with 14 bases between them. Looked up from germline, CDR1 is ENHRY and CDR2 is SYGVKD. The length of the CDR3 is 12 residues. The CDR3 spells CAISEPSDRLFF. The CDR3 nucleotides are TGTGCCATCAGTGAGCCTAGCGATAGACTGTTCTTC.

The CDR3 sequence: CSVESTGNTEAFF. The CDR3 coding sequence is TGCAGCGTTGAATCGACAGGGAACACTGAAGCTTTCTTT. The chain joins TRBV29-1 to TRBJ1-1; tentatively, D is TRBD1 (6 bases). Germline CDR1 and CDR2: SQVTM and ANQGSEA. CDR3 length: 13 amino acids. Trimming cost V 2 bases and J 1 base, with 8 bases left between them.

The chain employs TRBV6-5 and TRBJ2-7; D possibly corresponds to TRBD1 (6 bases). The germline V gene has CDR1 MNHEY and CDR2 SVGAGI. Trimming cost V 10 bases and J 4 bases, with 23 bases left between them. The CDR3 covers 15 residues. As DNA, the CDR3 is TGTGCCACCAACTTAAGCCCGGGACAAATATACGAGCAGTACTTC. Protein: CATNLSPGQIYEQYF.

This sequence joins TRBV28 and TRBJ1-6, with TRBD1 matching over 7 bases. Germline CDR1 and CDR2: MDHEN and SYDVKM. The trim removed 7 bases at V and 10 bases at J, leaving 13 bases unmatched. This CDR3 has 15 residues. The CDR3 nucleotides read TGTGCCAGCAAGACAGGGTCGGGGGAATGGTCACCCCTCCACTTT. Protein: CASKTGSGEWSPLHF.

V is TRBV28 and J is TRBJ2-7, with 8 bases that match TRBD1. There are 13 residues in the CDR3. The V gene's germline CDR1 is MDHEN and CDR2 SYDVKM. Trimming cost V 9 bases and J 4 bases; bases outside gene matches: 8. The CDR3 region has the DNA TGTGCCAGTCGCCGACAGGGGTTGTACGAGCAGTACTTC. This sequence encodes CASRRQGLYEQYF.

The J gene is TRBJ2-1, the V gene TRBV3-1 (or the pseudogene TRBV3-2); the match to TRBD2 covers 8 bases. CDR3 length equals 15 residues. The germline CDR1 and CDR2 sequences are LGHDT and YNNKEL (reference sequence). V shed 3 bases and J 4 bases; nucleotides not matched to a gene: 5. CDR3 bases: TGTGCCAGCAGCCAGACTAGCGCGTATTACAATGAGCAGTTCTTC. This translates into CASSQTSAYYNEQFF.

V and J are TRBV6-5 and TRBJ2-1; TRBD1 matches at 9 bases. Trimming took 4 bases from V and 2 from J; bases not matched to a gene: 0. The CDR3 spans 14 residues. CDR1 and CDR2 (germline): MNHEY, SVGAGI. CDR3 nucleotides: TGTGCCAGCAGTTGGGACAGGGCCTACAATGAGCAGTTCTTC. The encoded protein is CASSWDRAYNEQFF.

The rearrangement uses TRBV7-9 and TRBJ2-1, with 11 bases fitting TRBD2. The CDR3 is 19 residues long. V dropped 2 bases and J dropped 3; count of bases not matched to a gene: 12. Germline CDR1 and CDR2: SEHNR and FQNEAQ (reference sequence). CDR3 in DNA: TGTGCCAGCAGCTTATCTAAAGGACTAGCGGGCCCCTTCTACAATGAGCAGTTCTTC. Translated: CASSLSKGLAGPFYNEQFF. Looking up the rest from reference TRBV7-9 and TRBJ2-1 gives the full variable domain: DTGVSQNPRHKITKRGQNVTFRCDPISEHNRLYWYRQTLGQGPEFLTYFQNEAQLEKSRLLSDRFSAERPKGSFSTLEIQRTEQGDSAMYLCASSLSKGLAGPFYNEQFFGPGTRLTVL.

In nucleotides, the CDR3 is TGTGCCAGCAGCCACGGACTAGAAAGGTCCTACGAGCAGTACTTC. Its protein product is CASSHGLERSYEQYF. V and J are TRBV14 and TRBJ2-7; TRBD2 aligns across 7 bases. The germline V gene encodes CDR1 SGHDN and CDR2 FVKESK. The CDR3 spans 15 residues. V was clipped by 3 bases and J by 1 base; unmatched bases: 6.

The V and J genes are TRBV11-2 and TRBJ2-5; 7 nucleotides match TRBD2. Trimming removed 2 bases from V and 2 bases from J; junction bases left unmatched: 8. CDR1 and CDR2 from the germline V gene are SGHAT and FQNNGV. The CDR3 runs to 16 residues. CDR3 region: CASSLHHTSVQETQYF. CDR3 bases: TGTGCCAGCAGCTTACATCATACTAGCGTACAAGAGACCCAGTACTTC.

This sequence joins TRBV5-1 and TRBJ2-3; weak D call: TRBD2 (5 bases). There are 13 residues in the CDR3. Germline V lookup: CDR1 SGHRS, CDR2 YFSETQ. V gave up 1 base and J gave up 6 bases, with 9 bases separating them. CDR3 nucleotide sequence: TGCGCCAGCAGCTTGCCTGGGAGCGATACGCAGTATTTT. Amino acid sequence: CASSLPGSDTQYF.

This clone was observed a single time. V and J are TRBV18 and TRBJ2-5; the D gene is possibly TRBD1 (7 bases). Trimming removed 6 bases at V and 4 bases at J, with 12 bases between. The germline gives CDR1 KGHSH, CDR2 LQKENI. This CDR3 comprises 13 residues. Here the CDR3 reads CASSPGGRETQYF. The CDR3 DNA is TGTGCCAGCTCGCCAGGGGGGAGAGAGACCCAGTACTTC.

This chain connects TRBV10-3 to TRBJ1-2; D might be TRBD1 (5 bases). Germline-derived CDR1 and CDR2 are ENHRY and SYGVKD. This CDR3 is built from 16 residues. Trimming cost V 4 bases and J 2 bases, with 17 bases left between them. The CDR3, as DNA: TGTGCCATCAGTGTACGGCAAGGACAAGTCAACTATGGCTACACCTTC. This sequence encodes CAISVRQGQVNYGYTF.

The rearrangement links TRBV3-1 (or the pseudogene TRBV3-2) to TRBJ1-4; D might be TRBD1 (5 bases). With 4 bases removed from V and 7 bases from J, the gap between germline ends came to 19 bases. CDR3 length: 16 amino acids. The V gene's germline CDR1 is LGHDT and CDR2 YNNKEL (reference sequence). The CDR3 coding sequence is TGTGCCAGCAGCCTACTGACCACCGAGGGACTTGAAAAACTGTTTTTT. Its protein product is CASSLLTTEGLEKLFF.